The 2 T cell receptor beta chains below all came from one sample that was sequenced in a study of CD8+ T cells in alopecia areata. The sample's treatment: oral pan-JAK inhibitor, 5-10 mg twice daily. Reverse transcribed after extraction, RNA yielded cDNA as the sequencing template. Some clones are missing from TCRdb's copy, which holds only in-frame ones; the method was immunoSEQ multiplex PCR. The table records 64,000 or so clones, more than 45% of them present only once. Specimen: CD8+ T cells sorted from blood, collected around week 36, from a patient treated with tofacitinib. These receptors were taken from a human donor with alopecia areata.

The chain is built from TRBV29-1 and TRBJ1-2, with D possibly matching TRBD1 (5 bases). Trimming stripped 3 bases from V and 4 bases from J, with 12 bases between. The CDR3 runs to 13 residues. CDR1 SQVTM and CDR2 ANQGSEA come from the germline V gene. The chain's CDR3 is CSVEYGGGYGYTF. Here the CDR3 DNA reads TGCAGCGTTGAGTACGGCGGGGGCTATGGCTACACCTTC.

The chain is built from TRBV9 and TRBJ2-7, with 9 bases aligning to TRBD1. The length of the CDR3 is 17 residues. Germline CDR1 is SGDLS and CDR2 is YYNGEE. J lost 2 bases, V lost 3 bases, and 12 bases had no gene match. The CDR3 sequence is CASSGGTGRPIPYEQYF. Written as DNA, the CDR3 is TGTGCCAGCAGCGGAGGGACAGGGAGACCAATCCCCTACGAGCAGTACTTC.